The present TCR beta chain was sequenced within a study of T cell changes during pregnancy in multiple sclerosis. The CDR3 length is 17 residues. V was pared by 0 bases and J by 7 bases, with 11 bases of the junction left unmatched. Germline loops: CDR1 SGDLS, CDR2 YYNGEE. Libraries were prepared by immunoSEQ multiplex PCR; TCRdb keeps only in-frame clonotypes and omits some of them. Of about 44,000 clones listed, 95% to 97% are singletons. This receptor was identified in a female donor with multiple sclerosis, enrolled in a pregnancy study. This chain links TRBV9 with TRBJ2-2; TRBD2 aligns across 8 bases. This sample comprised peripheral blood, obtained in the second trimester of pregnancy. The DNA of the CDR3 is TGTGCCAGCAGCGTAGGATCAGCGAGGCGGGGGGTCGGGGAGCTGTTTTTT. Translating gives CASSVGSARRGVGELFF.